This TCR beta chain comes out of a study of T cell repertoires in cytomegalovirus infection (dated by TCRdb to between 2017 and 2020). Background on the whole study: Alongside well-studied HLA-B-restricted epitopes, the peptide stimulations were aimed at recently identified HLA-C-restricted CMV epitopes, whose presentation resists viral immunomodulation. Donor HLA type was relevant to the analysis, as public TCR beta signatures indicated carriage of CMV infection together with the matching HLA type.

General conclusions and limits of the study: In both this cohort and an independent cohort of 350 or so donors, the cumulative frequency of public TCR beta family members distinguished carriers of CMV infection plus the relevant HLA type. In the ex vivo response, HLA-C-restricted CMV-specific TCR beta clonotypes were dominant, and in two of eight donors the single most frequent clonotype came from this HLA-C-restricted group.

What the treatment or condition label conveys for this sample: in vitro stimulation with specific CMV peptide epitopes to enrich CMV-specific T cells. Sequencing relied on an Illumina HiSeq 1500. TCRdb took the public reads, trimmed them with fastp at Q25, ran MiXCR for clone calling and kept in-frame beta chains. Rows matching on CDR3 protein sequence are summarized as one entry with the most common DNA and genes. This sample gives 300,000 to 400,000 distinct CDR3 sequences in total; about 27% of them show up just once. The ten largest clones take up around 18% of the sample. This clonotype turned up a few times. Its cognate antigen has yet to be identified. Per-base quality was not reported, and no clone a single base away is much larger than it. This TCR was recovered from a human donor in good health (CMV status not recorded). Some clones in this sample may be carry-over from other donors' samples. The sample was cultured PBMCs, taken from culture after CMV antigen stimulation.

The CDR3 reads CASSLGLATHEQFF. The nucleotide sequence reads as follows: TGTGCCAGCAGTTTGGGTCTAGCCACCCATGAGCAGTTCTTC. Here the chain combines TRBV12-3 or TRBV12-4 and TRBJ2-1, with TRBD2 perhaps the D gene, on 5 matching bases. Including cysteine and phenylalanine, the CDR3 has 14 amino acids. Kept here is only the CDR3 DNA, which spans 42 bases and is read in frame from base 1. V is reduced by 3 bases and J by 8 bases, leaving a spacing of 14 bases between them.